The T cell receptor (beta chain) described here comes from a study of OX40 agonist ivuxolimab in advanced cancers. Study-wide context: Three patients got partial responses; one had hepatocellular carcinoma and two had cutaneous melanoma.

Patients with autoimmune history or systemic immunosuppression were excluded. Peripheral blood came from all dose cohorts at three timepoints. TCRdb's copy holds only in-frame clones and misses some; the assay was immunoSEQ multiplex PCR. The data hold over 30,000 clones, with roughly 80% observed a single time. The sequence was obtained from an adult with an advanced solid tumor such as melanoma, head and neck, liver or kidney cancer. The sample here was CD4+ or CD8+ T cells sorted from blood, taken in a trial of the OX40 agonist ivuxolimab.

The CDR3 sequence is CASSLVSQGPSYEQYF. As DNA, the CDR3 is TGTGCCAGCAGCTTAGTCTCTCAGGGTCCGTCCTACGAGCAGTACTTC. The chain links TRBV7-9 to TRBJ2-7; D may be TRBD1 (5 bases). The CDR3 length is 16 residues. V lost 1 base, J lost 1 base, and 14 bases lay in between. Germline CDR1 SEHNR, CDR2 FQNEAQ (reference sequence). Drawing the rest from reference TRBV7-9 and TRBJ2-7, the complete variable domain is DTGVSQNPRHKITKRGQNVTFRCDPISEHNRLYWYRQTLGQGPEFLTYFQNEAQLEKSRLLSDRFSAERPKGSFSTLEIQRTEQGDSAMYLCASSLVSQGPSYEQYFGPGTRLTVT.